These 26 T cell receptor beta chains originate from one sample sequenced in a study of cytomegalovirus exposure and HLA in healthy donors listed by TCRdb under 2017. Libraries were prepared through the immunoSEQ multiplex PCR assay. For the multiplex PCR, a mixture combining 60 forward primers for TCR Vbeta segments and 13 reverse primers for TCR Jbeta segments was used. TCRdb took over this immuneACCESS table, retaining in-frame rearrangements with V and J assigned. Such tables are incomplete; in checked studies, under half of the missing clones stem from an unresolved V gene, and the remainder is unexplained. For this sample the table gives approximately 150,000 clones, of which roughly four fifths were detected only once. Around a tenth of the sample rests with the top ten. Specimen: PBMCs. The origin of the receptors is a woman aged 60-75 years in good health and CMV-seropositive.

This clone was counted a single time. V usage is TRBV19 and J usage is TRBJ1-2; the match to TRBD1 covers 11 bases. Germline values: CDR1 LNHDA, CDR2 SQIVND (reference sequence). The CDR3 has 15 amino acids. After removal of 4 bases from V and 0 bases from J, the junction contained 1 base not matched to a gene. CDR3 region: CASSRTGGSNYGYTF. The DNA of the CDR3 is TGTGCCAGTAGTAGGACAGGGGGCTCTAACTATGGCTACACCTTC.

The rearrangement links TRBV19 to TRBJ2-1; a weak D match, TRBD2 (5 bases). Germline V CDR1 and CDR2: LNHDA, SQIVND (reference sequence). The CDR3 contains 15 residues. The V end lost 6 bases, the J end lost 4 bases, and 16 bases lay between the germline ends. Written as DNA, the CDR3 is TGTGCCAGTAGCGCAAAGGGAGTGTTTTACAATGAGCAGTTCTTC. Its translation: CASSAKGVFYNEQFF.

To note about this clone: One end of the junction fails to match germline, which may point to a read error. In DNA, the CDR3 is TGTGCTAGCAGCATCGCAGGGGCTGGCTCCTACAATGAGCAGTTCTTC. This codes for CASSIAGAGSYNEQFF. The chain joins TRBV7-7 to TRBJ2-1; D perhaps matches TRBD1 (6 bases). The CDR3 contains 16 residues. Germline V gene lookup returns CDR1 SSHAT and CDR2 FNYEAQ (reference sequence).

The rearrangement links TRBV18 to TRBJ1-4, with D perhaps matching TRBD1 (5 bases). CDR1 is KGHSH, CDR2 LQKENI, per germline. CDR3 length: 13 amino acids. The V and J ends lost 8 bases and 7 bases respectively, with 14 bases between them. The CDR3 is CASAREFAEKLFF. The CDR3 DNA is TGTGCCAGCGCCAGGGAATTCGCTGAAAAACTGTTTTTT.

As for this clone: At one end the junction does not follow the germline gene, possibly because of a read error. J is TRBJ2-5 and V is TRBV6-5; no clear D gene. The V gene's germline CDR1 is MNHEY and CDR2 SVGAGI. The CDR3 loop spans 11 amino acids. The chain's CDR3 is CASSYSSEVHF. CDR3 bases: TGTGCCAGCAGTTACTCGAGTGAGGTTCACTTC.

This clone appeared a single time. This rearrangement joins TRBV10-3 to TRBJ2-7; 8 positions agree with TRBD1. The germline V gene has CDR1 ENHRY and CDR2 SYGVKD. CDR3 length: 15 amino acids. The V segment lost 3 bases and the J segment 3 bases; nucleotides outside the gene matches: 7. The CDR3 reads CAISEGGQENYEQYF. CDR3 in DNA: TGTGCCATCAGTGAAGGGGGACAGGAGAACTACGAGCAGTACTTC.

V usage is TRBV7-2 and J usage is TRBJ2-7; 8 bases fit TRBD2. Germline-derived CDR1 and CDR2 are SGHTA and FQGNSA. The CDR3 runs to 15 residues. Trimming cost V 1 base and J 0 bases; bases outside gene matches: 2. CDR3 amino acids: CASSLVAGSSYEQYF. The CDR3 DNA follows: TGTGCCAGCAGCTTAGTAGCGGGGAGCTCCTACGAGCAGTACTTC.

The chain uses TRBV19 and TRBJ1-1; unclear D gene. In germline, CDR1 is LNHDA, CDR2 SQIVND (reference sequence). Trimming pared 7 bases from V and 4 bases from J, leaving 16 bases between. This CDR3 is 14 amino acids long. This CDR3 reads CASIPGRRATEAFF. The DNA for the CDR3 is TGTGCCAGTATACCGGGCAGGCGGGCCACTGAAGCTTTCTTT.

V usage is TRBV5-4 and J usage is TRBJ2-2, with 8 bases that match TRBD1. CDR3 length: 16 amino acids. CDR1 is SGHNT, CDR2 YYREEE, per germline (reference sequence). Trimming cost V 0 bases and J 4 bases; bases outside gene matches: 5. CDR3 DNA: TGTGCCAGCAGCTTGGCAGGGGGCGCCGGCACCGGGGAGCTGTTTTTT. Translation: CASSLAGGAGTGELFF.

This clone was detected a few times. The CDR3 spells CASSQLTVEAFF. CDR3 coding DNA: TGTGCCAGCAGTCAACTGACAGTTGAAGCTTTCTTT. This chain uses TRBV6-6 with TRBJ1-1, with TRBD1 as a possible D gene (5 bases). CDR1 and CDR2 from the germline V gene are MNHNY and SVGAGI (reference sequence). The CDR3 loop spans 12 amino acids. V was shortened by 5 bases and J by 7 bases, with 11 bases between the two germline ends.

The chain has TRBV5-4 and TRBJ2-2, with D possibly TRBD2 on 6 matching bases. Germline CDR1 reads SGHNT; CDR2 reads YYREEE (reference sequence). The CDR3 is made up of 14 amino acids. V was shortened by 0 bases and J by 4 bases, with 7 bases between the two germline ends. In nucleotides, the CDR3 is TGTGCCAGCAGCTTGGTAGCGGCCACCGGGGAGCTGTTTTTT. Translated, it gives CASSLVAATGELFF. The full variable domain, in which reference TRBV5-4 and TRBJ2-2 provide the parts outside the CDR3, is ETGVTQSPTHLIKTRGQQVTLRCSSQSGHNTVSWYQQALGQGPQFIFQYYREEENGRGNFPPRFSGLQFPNYSSELNVNALELDDSALYLCASSLVAATGELFFGEGSRLTVL.

This sequence joins TRBV10-3 and TRBJ2-5; 7 nucleotides line up with TRBD1. V was clipped by 4 bases and J by 1 base; unmatched bases: 3. The CDR3 has 14 residues. The V gene's germline CDR1 is ENHRY and CDR2 SYGVKD. This chain's CDR3 is CAISAGTVQETQYF. CDR3 DNA: TGTGCCATCAGTGCCGGGACAGTCCAAGAGACCCAGTACTTC.

This clone has just a few counts. This chain links TRBV5-6 with TRBJ2-3; 7 nucleotides match TRBD2. This CDR3 is built from 15 residues. Per germline, CDR1 SGHDT and CDR2 YYEEEE. V shed 3 bases, J shed 2 bases, and the junction held 6 bases outside the gene matches. The CDR3 reads CASSSLARDTDTQYF. The CDR3 nucleotides are TGTGCCAGCAGCTCACTAGCGCGCGACACAGATACGCAGTATTTT.

This chain connects TRBV18 to TRBJ2-1; D remains unclear. V lost 3 bases to trimming and J lost 8 bases, with 14 bases between them. The CDR3 extends over 14 amino acids. Germline V gene lookup returns CDR1 KGHSH and CDR2 LQKENI. CDR3 region: CASSPSYVVDEQFF. The CDR3 bases are TGTGCCAGCTCACCGAGCTACGTGGTTGATGAGCAGTTCTTC.

This chain connects TRBV11-2 to TRBJ2-5, with no clear D. The CDR3 totals 12 residues. Looked up from germline, CDR1 is SGHAT and CDR2 is FQNNGV. Trimming cost V 6 bases and J 2 bases, with 7 bases left between them. This CDR3 is CASRRAQETQYF. CDR3 coding DNA: TGTGCCAGCAGGCGAGCGCAAGAGACCCAGTACTTC.

The sample holds a few counts of this clone. The V gene is TRBV11-3, the J gene TRBJ2-3; the match to TRBD2 covers 11 bases. Germline trimming cut 5 bases from V and 4 bases from J; bases unmatched to any gene: 2. Germline-derived CDR1 and CDR2 are SGHNT and YENEEA. CDR3 length: 14 amino acids. CDR3 protein: CASSAGLAADTQYF. As DNA, the CDR3 is TGTGCCAGCAGCGCGGGACTAGCGGCAGATACGCAGTATTTT.

The CDR3 DNA reads as TGTGCCAGCAGCGACGGTACAGGGGGTGGGCAGTACTTC. It is translated as CASSDGTGGGQYF. The chain combines TRBV28 with TRBJ2-7, with 8 bases matching TRBD1. V gave up 6 bases and J gave up 9 bases; unmatched junction bases: 10. This CDR3 is 13 amino acids long. CDR1 and CDR2 (germline): MDHEN, SYDVKM.

The sample holds one count of this clone. The rearrangement uses TRBV9 and TRBJ1-4, with 8 nucleotides matching TRBD1. After removal of 0 bases from V and 8 bases from J, the junction contained 6 bases not matched to a gene. Germline V gene data show CDR1 as SGDLS and CDR2 as YYNGEE. The CDR3 loop spans 15 amino acids. CDR3 loop: CASSVEDRVGEKLFF. The CDR3 DNA reads TGTGCCAGCAGCGTAGAGGACAGGGTGGGCGAAAAACTGTTTTTT.

This clone occurred once. The chain uses TRBV7-9 and TRBJ2-5; TRBD2 agrees at 14 bases. Gene TRBJ2-7 matches the end of the DNA better, so the J call may be wrong. The CDR3 covers 15 residues. In germline, CDR1 is SEHNR, CDR2 FQNEAQ (reference sequence). Written as DNA, the CDR3 is TGTGCCAGCAGCCAAGGACTAGCGGGAGGCTACGAGCAGTACTTC. Protein sequence: CASSQGLAGGYEQYF.

This chain links TRBV5-4 with TRBJ2-3; 10 bases are shared with TRBD2. V shed 4 bases and J 2 bases; nucleotides not matched to a gene: 7. Germline V gives CDR1 SGHNT, CDR2 YYREEE (reference sequence). The CDR3 has 16 amino acids. The CDR3 is CASSPTSGTITDTQYF. In DNA form, the CDR3 reads TGTGCCAGCAGCCCAACTAGCGGGACGATCACAGATACGCAGTATTTT.

This clone was detected a few times. The V and J genes are TRBV6-5 and TRBJ1-4, with a weak D call TRBD1 (5 bases). The CDR3 has 14 residues. Germline-derived CDR1 and CDR2 are MNHEY and SVGAGI. The germline V and J ends were trimmed by 6 bases and 3 bases, with 11 bases remaining between them. DNA for the CDR3: TGTGCCAGCAGGGCGACAGTATCTAATGAAAAACTGTTTTTT. Residues: CASRATVSNEKLFF.

The V and J genes are TRBV5-1 and TRBJ2-2, with D perhaps matching TRBD2 (6 bases). This CDR3 region has 14 residues. Trimming took off 7 bases at V and 2 bases at J, with 12 bases between the two ends. Germline V lookup: CDR1 SGHRS, CDR2 YFSETQ. The CDR3 region has the DNA TGCGCCAGCTCTCGGGACTCAAACACCGGGGAGCTGTTTTTT. It codes for CASSRDSNTGELFF.

In DNA, the CDR3 is TGTGCCAGCAGCCTGGTAGATCCTGCCTACAATGAGCAGTTCTTC. Amino acids: CASSLVDPAYNEQFF. The rearrangement joins TRBV5-5 to TRBJ2-1, with no clear D. The CDR3 is made up of 15 amino acids. With 4 bases removed from V and 2 bases from J, the gap between germline ends came to 13 bases. Germline lookup yields CDR1 SGHKS and CDR2 YYEKEE (reference sequence).

V gene TRBV7-2 combines with J gene TRBJ2-7; TRBD1 might be the D (6 bases). Trimming shortened V by 5 bases and J by 3 bases, and 11 bases separated the two germline ends. CDR1 SGHTA and CDR2 FQGNSA come from the germline V gene. The CDR3 consists of 13 residues. The CDR3 sequence: CASSQVDSYEQYF. The CDR3 coding sequence is TGTGCCAGCAGCCAGGTGGACAGCTACGAGCAGTACTTC.

The V gene is TRBV4-2, the J gene TRBJ1-1, with D possibly matching TRBD1 (6 bases). The CDR3 is 13 residues long. V shed 0 bases and J shed 6 bases, with 8 bases lying between them. CDR1 and CDR2 from the germline V gene are LGHNA and YNFKEQ. In DNA, the CDR3 is TGTGCCAGCAGCCAAGATCAGGGGTCTGAAGCTTTCTTT. It is translated as CASSQDQGSEAFF.

The J gene is TRBJ2-5, the V gene TRBV11-2, with 13 bases identical to TRBD2. Unmatched junction bases numbered 7, after V lost 4 bases and J lost 5 bases. This CDR3 region has 16 residues. CDR1 is SGHAT and CDR2 is FQNNGV in the germline V gene. DNA of the CDR3: TGTGCCAGCAGCTCCAGCCTGGGACTAGCGGGGGAGACCCAGTACTTC. Translation gives CASSSSLGLAGETQYF. The entire variable domain, with the rest obtained from reference TRBV11-2 and TRBJ2-5, is as follows: EAGVAQSPRYKIIEKRQSVAFWCNPISGHATLYWYQQILGQGPKLLIQFQNNGVVDDSQLPKDRFSAERLKGVDSTLKIQPAKLEDSAVYLCASSSSLGLAGETQYFGPGTRLLVL.